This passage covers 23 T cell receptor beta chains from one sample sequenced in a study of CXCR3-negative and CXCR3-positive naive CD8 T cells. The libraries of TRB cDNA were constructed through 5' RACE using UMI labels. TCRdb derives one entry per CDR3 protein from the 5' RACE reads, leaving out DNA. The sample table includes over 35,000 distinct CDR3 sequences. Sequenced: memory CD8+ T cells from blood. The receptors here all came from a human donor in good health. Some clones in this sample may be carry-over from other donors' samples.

CDR3 residues: CASSGGLGLHNEQFF. The chain is built from TRBV6-5 and TRBJ2-1; the D gene TCRdb calls, TRBD1, cannot be checked with no DNA. The CDR3 covers 15 residues. The V gene's germline CDR1 is MNHEY and CDR2 SVGAGI.

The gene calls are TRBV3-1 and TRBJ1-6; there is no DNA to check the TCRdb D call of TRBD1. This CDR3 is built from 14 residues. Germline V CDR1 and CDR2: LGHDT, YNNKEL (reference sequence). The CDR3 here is CASSQTGGNSPLHF.

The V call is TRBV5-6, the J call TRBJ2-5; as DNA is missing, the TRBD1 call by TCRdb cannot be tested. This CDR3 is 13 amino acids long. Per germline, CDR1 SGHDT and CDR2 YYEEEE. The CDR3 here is CASAGDGRETQYF.

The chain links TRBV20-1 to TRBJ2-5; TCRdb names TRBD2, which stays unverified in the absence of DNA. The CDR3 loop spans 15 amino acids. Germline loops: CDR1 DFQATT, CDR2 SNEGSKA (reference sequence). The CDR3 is CSAIRIRALQETQYF.

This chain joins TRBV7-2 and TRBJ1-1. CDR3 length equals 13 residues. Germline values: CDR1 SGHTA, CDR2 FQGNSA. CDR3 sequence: CASSSFEDTEAFF.

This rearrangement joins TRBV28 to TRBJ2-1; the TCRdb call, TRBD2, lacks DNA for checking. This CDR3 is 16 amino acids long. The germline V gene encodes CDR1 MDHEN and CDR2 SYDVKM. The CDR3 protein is CASSSASGGALNEQFF.

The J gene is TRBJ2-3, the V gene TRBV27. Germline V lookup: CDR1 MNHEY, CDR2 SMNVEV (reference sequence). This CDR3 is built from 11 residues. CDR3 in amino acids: CASRGADTQYF.

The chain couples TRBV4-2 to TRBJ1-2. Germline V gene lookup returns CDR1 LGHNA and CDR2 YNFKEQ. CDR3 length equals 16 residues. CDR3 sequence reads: CASSQEKKAANYGYTF.

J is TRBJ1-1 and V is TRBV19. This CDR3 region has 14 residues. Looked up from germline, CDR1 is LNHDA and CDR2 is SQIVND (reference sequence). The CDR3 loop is CASSPLRGDTEAFF.

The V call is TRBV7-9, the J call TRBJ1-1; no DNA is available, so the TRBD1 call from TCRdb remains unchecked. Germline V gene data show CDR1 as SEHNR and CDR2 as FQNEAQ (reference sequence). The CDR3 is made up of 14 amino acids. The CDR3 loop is CASSGTALNTEAFF.

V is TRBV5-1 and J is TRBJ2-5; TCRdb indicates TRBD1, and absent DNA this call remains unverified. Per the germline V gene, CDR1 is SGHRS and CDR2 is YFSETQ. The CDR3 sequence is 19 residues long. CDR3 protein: CASSLAGMREQGGQETQYF.

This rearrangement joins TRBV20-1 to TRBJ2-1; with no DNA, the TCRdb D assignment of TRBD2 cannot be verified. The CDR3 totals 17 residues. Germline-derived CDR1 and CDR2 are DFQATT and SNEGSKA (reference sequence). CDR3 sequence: CSAPFGLAGGDYNEQFF.

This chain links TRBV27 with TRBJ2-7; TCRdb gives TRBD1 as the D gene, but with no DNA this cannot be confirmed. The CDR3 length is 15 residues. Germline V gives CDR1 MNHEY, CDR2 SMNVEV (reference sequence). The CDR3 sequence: CASSSTWTGDYEQYF.

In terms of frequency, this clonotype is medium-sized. CDR3 region: CASTPKGEAGELFF. The chain uses TRBV6-2 or TRBV6-3 and TRBJ2-2; TCRdb indicates TRBD1, and absent DNA this call remains unverified. This CDR3 has 14 residues. The germline gives CDR1 MNHEY, CDR2 SVGEGT.

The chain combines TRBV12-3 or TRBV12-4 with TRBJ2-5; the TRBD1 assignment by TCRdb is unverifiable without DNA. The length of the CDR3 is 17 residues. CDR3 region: CASSSAEGAALQETQYF.

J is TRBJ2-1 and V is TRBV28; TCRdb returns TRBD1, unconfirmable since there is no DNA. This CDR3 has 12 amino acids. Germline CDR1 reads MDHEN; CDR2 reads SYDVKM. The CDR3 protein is CASRMDSNEQFF.

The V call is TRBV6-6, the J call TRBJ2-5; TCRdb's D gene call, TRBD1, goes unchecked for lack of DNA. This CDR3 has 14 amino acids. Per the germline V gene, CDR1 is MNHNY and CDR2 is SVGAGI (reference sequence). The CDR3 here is CASSLDRGLETQYF.

The CDR3 is CSVRGTGGPGAFF. The V gene is TRBV29-1, the J gene TRBJ1-1; the D call of TRBD1 rests on TCRdb alone, since no DNA is present to check it. Germline-derived CDR1 and CDR2 are SQVTM and ANQGSEA. The CDR3 sequence is 13 residues long. The full variable domain, rest sourced from reference TRBV29-1 and TRBJ1-1, is SAVISQKPSRDICQRGTSLTIQCQVDSQVTMMFWYRQQPGQSLTLIATANQGSEATYESGFVIDKFPISRPNLTFSTLTVSNMSPEDSSIYLCSVRGTGGPGAFFGQGTRLTVV.

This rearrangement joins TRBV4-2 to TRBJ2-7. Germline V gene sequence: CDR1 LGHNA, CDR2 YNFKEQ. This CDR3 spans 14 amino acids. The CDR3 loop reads CASSQEQNSYEQYF.

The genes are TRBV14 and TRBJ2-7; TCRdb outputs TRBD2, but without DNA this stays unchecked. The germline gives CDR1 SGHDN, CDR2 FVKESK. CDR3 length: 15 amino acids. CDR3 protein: CASSPTSGPSYEQYF.

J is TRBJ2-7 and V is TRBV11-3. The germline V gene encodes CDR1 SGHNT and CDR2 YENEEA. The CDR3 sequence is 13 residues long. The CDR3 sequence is CASSFGPSYEQYF.

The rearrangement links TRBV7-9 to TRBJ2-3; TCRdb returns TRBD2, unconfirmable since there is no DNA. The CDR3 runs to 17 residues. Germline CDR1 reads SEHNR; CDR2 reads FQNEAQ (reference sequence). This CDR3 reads CASSRTSGDRFTDTQYF.

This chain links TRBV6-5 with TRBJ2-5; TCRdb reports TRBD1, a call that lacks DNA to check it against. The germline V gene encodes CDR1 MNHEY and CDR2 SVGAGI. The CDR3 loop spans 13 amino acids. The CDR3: CASMRLGEETQYF.